These 22 T cell receptor beta chains share one sample of origin, sequenced in a study of blood T cells in healthy people across ages. A sample-barcoded 5' primer and a J-beta primer mix were used in a second PCR of about 7 to 11 cycles. From the 5' RACE reads, TCRdb called clonotypes with MiXCR, one entry per CDR3 protein. The table lists about 1 million distinct CDR3 sequences, 35% to 50% of them singletons, with about 19% in the top ten. The sample comprised blood. Every receptor here comes from a woman aged 60-75 years in good health.

The chain recombines TRBV5-1 with TRBJ2-1, with 8 bases aligning to TRBD2. V shed 2 bases, J shed 4 bases, and the junction held 5 bases outside the gene matches. This CDR3 has 15 residues. Germline CDR1 SGHRS, CDR2 YFSETQ. CDR3 bases: TGCGCCAGCAGCTTATACGGGGGGGATTACAATGAGCAGTTCTTC. It encodes CASSLYGGDYNEQFF.

This chain joins TRBV4-1 and TRBJ2-7; D gene ambiguous. This CDR3 comprises 13 residues. Germline CDR1 MGHRA, CDR2 YSYEKL. Trimming pared 0 bases from V and 3 bases from J, leaving 6 bases between. CDR3 in DNA: TGCGCCAGCAGCCAAGACCGGTACTACGAGCAGTACTTC. Translation: CASSQDRYYEQYF.

The chain joins TRBV11-3 to TRBJ2-1, with 10 positions matching TRBD2. Trimming removed 1 base from V and 7 bases from J; junction bases left unmatched: 19. Germline V gives CDR1 SGHNT, CDR2 YENEEA. This CDR3 spans 20 amino acids. The CDR3 loop is CASSLGGTGASGSWQNEQFF. CDR3 bases: TGTGCCAGCAGCTTAGGTGGGACTGGGGCTAGCGGGAGTTGGCAAAATGAGCAGTTCTTC.

The chain couples TRBV15 to TRBJ2-5; D is ambiguous. Germline assignment: CDR1 LNHNV and CDR2 YYDKDF (reference sequence). CDR3 size: 14 residues. V shed 3 bases and J shed 0 bases, with 8 bases lying between them. The CDR3 DNA reads TGTGCCACCAGCAGCCGTTCCCACCAAGAGACCCAGTACTTC. Encoded protein: CATSSRSHQETQYF.

The chain recombines TRBV5-1 with TRBJ2-5; a possible D gene is TRBD1 (5 bases). Germline-derived CDR1 and CDR2 are SGHRS and YFSETQ. With 0 bases removed from V and 11 bases from J, the gap between germline ends came to 20 bases. The CDR3 totals 15 residues. CDR3 nucleotides: TGCGCCAGCAGCTTGGCAGGGTCTAACTACAATGAGCAGTACTTC. It is translated as CASSLAGSNYNEQYF.

This sequence joins TRBV4-1 and TRBJ1-6, with D perhaps matching TRBD1 (5 bases). This CDR3 is built from 15 residues. V was trimmed by 4 bases and J by 3 bases, leaving 10 bases between them. The germline V gene has CDR1 MGHRA and CDR2 YSYEKL. DNA for the CDR3: TGCGCCAGCAGCCCCCGGGGCAACTATAATTCACCCCTCCACTTT. It encodes CASSPRGNYNSPLHF.

The CDR3 here is CASSVLGQGSGYTF. CDR3 DNA sequence: TGTGCCAGCAGTGTATTGGGTCAGGGAAGTGGCTACACCTTC. The chain joins TRBV6-1 to TRBJ1-2; maybe TRBD1 (5 bases). Trimming left V 4 bases short and J 7 bases short, with 16 bases between. Germline CDR1 MNHNS, CDR2 SASEGT. CDR3 size: 14 residues.

This chain connects TRBV27 to TRBJ2-1; a weak D match, TRBD1 (5 bases). Trimming left V 3 bases short and J 0 bases short, with 12 bases between. CDR1 and CDR2 (germline): MNHEY, SMNVEV (reference sequence). This CDR3 contains 16 residues. The CDR3 coding sequence is TGTGCCAGCAGTTTTCGACGGACATGCTCCTACAATGAGCAGTTCTTC. Encoded protein: CASSFRRTCSYNEQFF.

CDR3 loop: CASRSGTGYNEQFF. CDR3 nucleotides: TGTGCCAGCAGGTCCGGGACAGGCTACAATGAGCAGTTCTTC. The rearrangement joins TRBV6-5 to TRBJ2-1; 8 bases are shared with TRBD1. The germline gives CDR1 MNHEY, CDR2 SVGAGI. This CDR3 is built from 14 residues. V lost 6 bases to trimming and J lost 3 bases; unmatched junction nucleotides: 4.

The V gene is TRBV15, the J gene TRBJ2-5, with unresolved D. TRBJ2-7 explains the end of the DNA better; the J call may be wrong. Germline V gene lookup returns CDR1 LNHNV and CDR2 YYDKDF (reference sequence). The CDR3 runs 13 residues. CDR3 coding DNA: TGTGCCACCAGCAACCGTTTACAGTACGAGCAGTACTTC. Encoded protein: CATSNRLQYEQYF.

In this sample, this clonotype turned up many times. V and J are TRBV20-1 and TRBJ2-5, with D perhaps TRBD2 (6 bases). The V gene's germline CDR1 is DFQATT and CDR2 SNEGSKA (reference sequence). The CDR3 has 12 amino acids. The V and J ends lost 3 bases and 5 bases respectively, with 10 bases between them. The CDR3 protein is CSASGAGETQYF. In DNA form, the CDR3 reads TGCAGTGCTAGCGGAGCGGGCGAGACCCAGTACTTC.

The chain employs TRBV25-1 and TRBJ1-2; D gene unclear. The CDR3 extends over 15 amino acids. In germline, CDR1 is MGHDK, CDR2 SYGVNS. The V end was cut by 4 bases, the J end by 0 bases, with 12 bases between. CDR3 coding DNA: TGTGCCAGCAGTGTGTTAAGTGGAGCTAACTATGGCTACACCTTC. It encodes CASSVLSGANYGYTF.

This clonotype was seen repeatedly, ten times or more. The gene calls are TRBV27 and TRBJ1-1, with D possibly TRBD1 on 5 matching bases. The CDR3 has 14 residues. The germline V gene has CDR1 MNHEY and CDR2 SMNVEV (reference sequence). V was pared by 4 bases and J by 1 base, with 10 bases between. CDR3: CASSSSGGNTEAFF. CDR3 DNA: TGTGCCAGCAGTTCCTCCGGGGGGAACACTGAAGCTTTCTTT.

The chain combines TRBV12-3 or TRBV12-4 with TRBJ1-4; 12 nucleotides match TRBD1. CDR3 length equals 16 residues. V lost 5 bases and J lost 8; bases outside the gene matches: 9. This CDR3 is CASSLHTGTGGEKLFF. The CDR3 nucleotides read TGTGCCAGCAGTCTCCACACCGGGACAGGGGGCGAAAAACTGTTTTTT.

This chain joins TRBV3-1 and TRBJ1-5; a possible D gene is TRBD1 (6 bases). The CDR3 spans 17 residues. Trimming pared 0 bases from V and 6 bases from J, leaving 18 bases between. The germline V gene encodes CDR1 LGHDT and CDR2 YNNKEL (reference sequence). The CDR3 region has the DNA TGTGCCAGCAGCCAAGATGTCACCGGGCAGGGGCGTCAGCCCCAGCATTTT. This translates into CASSQDVTGQGRQPQHF.

This chain links TRBV5-1 with TRBJ1-2; D possibly corresponds to TRBD1 (5 bases). The V end lost 4 bases, the J end lost 6 bases, and 13 bases lay between the germline ends. This CDR3 region has 13 residues. CDR1 is SGHRS, CDR2 YFSETQ, per germline. CDR3 coding DNA: TGCGCCAGCAGCGTCAGCCAGGGTGATGGCTACACCTTC. It specifies CASSVSQGDGYTF.

V gene TRBV13 combines with J gene TRBJ1-2; D is ambiguous. The CDR3 covers 12 residues. The germline CDR1 and CDR2 sequences are PRHDT and FYEKMQ (reference sequence). Trimming removed 4 bases at V and 2 bases at J, with 5 bases between. The DNA of the CDR3 is TGTGCCAGCAGCTCCAGAAACTATGGCTACACCTTC. It translates to CASSSRNYGYTF. Complete variable domain (other parts from reference TRBV13 and TRBJ1-2): AAGVIQSPRHLIKEKRETATLKCYPIPRHDTVYWYQQGPGQDPQFLISFYEKMQSDKGSIPDRFSAQQFSDYHSELNMSSLELGDSALYFCASSSRNYGYTFGSGTRLTVV.

The chain employs TRBV4-2 and TRBJ2-7; a weak D match, TRBD1 (6 bases). The CDR3 covers 15 residues. Germline V gene sequence: CDR1 LGHNA, CDR2 YNFKEQ. V was clipped by 2 bases and J by 3 bases, with 14 bases between them. This chain's CDR3 is CASSQPTGTSYEQYF. CDR3 sequence (DNA): TGTGCCAGCAGCCAACCGACAGGAACGAGCTACGAGCAGTACTTC.

This chain joins TRBV9 and TRBJ2-1, with 10 bases aligning to TRBD1. CDR1 and CDR2 (germline): SGDLS, YYNGEE. CDR3 length: 17 amino acids. J gave up 10 bases and V 3 bases, and 16 bases lay outside the gene matches. In DNA, the CDR3 is TGTGCCAGCAGCGACCCAAGGACAGGGGGAGGCGAAAAGGAGCAGTTCTTC. Encoded protein: CASSDPRTGGGEKEQFF.

This clonotype occurred many times. Because the CDR3's place on the DNA is in doubt, the DNA is left out and the CDR3 is given as listed by TCRdb. The chain employs TRBV12-3 or TRBV12-4 and TRBJ2-5. The CDR3 adds up to 11 amino acids, both ends counted. The CDR3 protein is CASSFLETQYF.

This clonotype was counted between two and nine times. The gene calls are TRBV7-9 and TRBJ1-2; no reliable D call. V dropped 8 bases and J dropped 8 bases, with 12 bases sitting between them. CDR3 length equals 11 residues. The germline CDR1 and CDR2 sequences are SEHNR and FQNEAQ (reference sequence). The CDR3 loop reads CASEEGCGYTF. The DNA of the CDR3 is TGTGCCAGCGAGGAGGGCTGCGGCTACACCTTC.

The V and J genes are TRBV5-1 and TRBJ2-2, with 7 bases fitting TRBD1. V dropped 3 bases and J dropped 1; count of bases not matched to a gene: 6. The CDR3 is 16 residues long. Germline CDR1 is SGHRS and CDR2 is YFSETQ. The CDR3: CASSSLTGKNTGELFF. DNA of the CDR3: TGCGCCAGCAGCTCCCTGACAGGGAAGAACACCGGGGAGCTGTTTTTT.